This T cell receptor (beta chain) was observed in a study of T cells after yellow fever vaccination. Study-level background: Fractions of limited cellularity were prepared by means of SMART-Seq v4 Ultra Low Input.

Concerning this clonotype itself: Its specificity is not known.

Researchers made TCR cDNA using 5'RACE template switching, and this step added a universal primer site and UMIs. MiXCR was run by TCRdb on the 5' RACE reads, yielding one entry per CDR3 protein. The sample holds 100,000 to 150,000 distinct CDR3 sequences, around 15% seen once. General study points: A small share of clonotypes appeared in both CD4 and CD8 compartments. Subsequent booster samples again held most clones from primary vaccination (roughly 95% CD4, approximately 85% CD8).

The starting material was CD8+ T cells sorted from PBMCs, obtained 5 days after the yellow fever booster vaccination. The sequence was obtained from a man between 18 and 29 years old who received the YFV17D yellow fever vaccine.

CDR3 region: CASSLSGQKNQPQHF. The CDR3 DNA reads TGTGCCAGCAGCTTATCTGGACAGAAGAATCAGCCCCAGCATTTT. The rearrangement uses TRBV7-9 and TRBJ1-5, with TRBD1 as a possible D gene (6 bases). The V end lost 2 bases, the J end lost 4 bases, and 12 bases lay between the germline ends. This CDR3 spans 15 amino acids. Germline CDR1 SEHNR, CDR2 FQNEAQ (reference sequence).